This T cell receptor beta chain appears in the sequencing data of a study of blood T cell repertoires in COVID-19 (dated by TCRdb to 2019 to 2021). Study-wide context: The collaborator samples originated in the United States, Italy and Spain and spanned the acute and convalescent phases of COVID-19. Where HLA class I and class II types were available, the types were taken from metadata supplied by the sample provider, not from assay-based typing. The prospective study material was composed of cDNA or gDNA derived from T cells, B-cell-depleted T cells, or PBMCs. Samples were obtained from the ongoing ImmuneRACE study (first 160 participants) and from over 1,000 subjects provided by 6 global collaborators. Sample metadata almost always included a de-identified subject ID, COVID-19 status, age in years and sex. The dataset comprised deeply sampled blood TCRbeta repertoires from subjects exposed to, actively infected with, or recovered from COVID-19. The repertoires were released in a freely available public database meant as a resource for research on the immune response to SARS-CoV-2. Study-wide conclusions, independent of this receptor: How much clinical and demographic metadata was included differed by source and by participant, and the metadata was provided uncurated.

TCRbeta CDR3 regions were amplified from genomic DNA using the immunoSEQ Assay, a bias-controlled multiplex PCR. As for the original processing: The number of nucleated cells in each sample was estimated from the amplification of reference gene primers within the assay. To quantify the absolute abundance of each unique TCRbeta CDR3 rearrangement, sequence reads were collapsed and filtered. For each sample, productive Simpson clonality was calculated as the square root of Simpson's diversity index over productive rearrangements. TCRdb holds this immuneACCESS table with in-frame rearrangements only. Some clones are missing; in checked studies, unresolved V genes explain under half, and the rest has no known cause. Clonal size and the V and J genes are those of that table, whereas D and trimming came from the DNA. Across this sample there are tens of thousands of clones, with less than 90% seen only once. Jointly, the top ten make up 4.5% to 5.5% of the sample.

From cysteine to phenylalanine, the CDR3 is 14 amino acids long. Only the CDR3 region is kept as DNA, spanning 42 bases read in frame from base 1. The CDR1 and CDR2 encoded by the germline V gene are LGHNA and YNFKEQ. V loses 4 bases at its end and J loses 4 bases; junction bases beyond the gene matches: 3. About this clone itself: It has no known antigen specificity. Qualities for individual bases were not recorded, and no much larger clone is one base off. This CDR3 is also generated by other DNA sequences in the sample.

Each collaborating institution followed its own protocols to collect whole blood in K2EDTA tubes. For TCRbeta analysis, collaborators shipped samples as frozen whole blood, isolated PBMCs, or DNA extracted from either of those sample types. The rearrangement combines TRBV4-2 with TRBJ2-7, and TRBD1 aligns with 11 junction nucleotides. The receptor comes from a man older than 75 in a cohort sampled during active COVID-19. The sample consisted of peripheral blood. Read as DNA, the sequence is TGTGCCAGCAGCCCTGGACAGGGGGCGTACGAGCAGTACTTC. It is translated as CASSPGQGAYEQYF.